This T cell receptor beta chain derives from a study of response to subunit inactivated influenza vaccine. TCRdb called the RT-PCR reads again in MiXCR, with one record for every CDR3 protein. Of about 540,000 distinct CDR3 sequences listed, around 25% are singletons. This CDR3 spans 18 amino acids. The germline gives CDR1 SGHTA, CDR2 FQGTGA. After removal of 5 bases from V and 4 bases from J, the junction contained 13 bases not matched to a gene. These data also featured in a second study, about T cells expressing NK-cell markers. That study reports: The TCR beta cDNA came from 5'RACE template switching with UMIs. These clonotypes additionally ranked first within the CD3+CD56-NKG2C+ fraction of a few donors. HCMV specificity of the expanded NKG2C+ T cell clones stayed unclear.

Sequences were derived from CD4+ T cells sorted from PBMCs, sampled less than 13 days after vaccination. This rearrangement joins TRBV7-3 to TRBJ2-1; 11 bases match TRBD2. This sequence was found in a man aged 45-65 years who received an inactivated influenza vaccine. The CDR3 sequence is CASSANNRTSGPYNEQFF. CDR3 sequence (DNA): TGTGCCAGCAGCGCTAATAACAGGACTAGCGGGCCTTACAATGAGCAGTTCTTC.